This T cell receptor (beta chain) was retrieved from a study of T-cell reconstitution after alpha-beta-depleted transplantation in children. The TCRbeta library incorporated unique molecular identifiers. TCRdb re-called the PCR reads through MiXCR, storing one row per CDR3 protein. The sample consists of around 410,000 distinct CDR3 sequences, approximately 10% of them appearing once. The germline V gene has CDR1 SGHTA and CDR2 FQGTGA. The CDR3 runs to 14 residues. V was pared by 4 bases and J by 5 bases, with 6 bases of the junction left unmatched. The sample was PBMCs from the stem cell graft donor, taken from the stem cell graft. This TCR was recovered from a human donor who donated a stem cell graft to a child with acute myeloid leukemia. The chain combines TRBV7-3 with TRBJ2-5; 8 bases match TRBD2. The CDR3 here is CASSWAGGGETQYF. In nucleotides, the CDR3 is TGTGCCAGCAGCTGGGCGGGGGGAGGCGAGACCCAGTACTTC. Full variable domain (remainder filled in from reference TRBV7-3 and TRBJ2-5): GAGVSQTPSNKVTEKGKYVELRCDPISGHTALYWYRQSLGQGPEFLIYFQGTGAADDSGLPNDRFFAVRPEGSVSTLKIQRTERGDSAVYLCASSWAGGGETQYFGPGTRLLVL.